This T cell receptor (beta chain) is drawn from a study of low-dose radiotherapy and immunotherapy resistance in tumors. On the study more broadly: Participants in Cohort 2 were given 1 Gy per fraction every two weeks, for 13 Gy over 26 weeks.

Germline CDR1 is LGHDT and CDR2 is YNNKEL (reference sequence). CDR3 length: 14 residues. Both TCRalpha and TCRbeta chains were reverse transcribed with V-gene-specific primers. Both a constant-region primer and a V-primer adapter served to amplify TCRs across roughly 22 PCR cycles. Each CDR3 protein gets one entry after TCRdb re-called the reads with MiXCR. This repertoire shows just over 90,000 distinct CDR3 sequences, roughly 20% found once; its top ten account for 9.5% to 15%. The time point was: after trial treatment. Documented treatment: LDRT plus nivolumab, ipilimumab, low-dose cyclophosphamide and aspirin (RACIN trial). Treatment of the donors consisted of nivolumab and ipilimumab (plus aspirin, low-dose cyclophosphamide and low-dose radiotherapy). Patients eligible had advanced solid tumors without tumor-infiltrating lymphocytes. This clonotype was picked up many times. A junction boundary mismatches the germline segment, possibly from a read error.

Sequencing was performed on PBMCs, taken after low-dose radiotherapy plus immunotherapy. The V call is TRBV3-1, the J call TRBJ1-2; 7 bases line up with TRBD1. This clonotype originated in a female donor with ovarian cancer. The CDR3 DNA reads as TGTGCCAGCAGCCAAGCGATGGGACAGAGTCCACACCACTTC. This encodes CASSQAMGQSPHHF. Full variable domain (remainder filled in from reference TRBV3-1 and TRBJ1-2): DTAVSQTPKYLVTQMGNDKSIKCEQNLGHDTMYWYKQDSKKFLKIMFSYNNKELIINETVPNRFSPKSPDKAHLNLHINSLELGDSAVYFCASSQAMGQSPHHFGSGTRLTVV.